The clone carrying this TCR beta chain has more than one count but fewer than ten. Its antigen is as yet unknown. The assay was immunoSEQ multiplex PCR, and TCRdb's table has in-frame clones only and misses some. This table holds around 140,000 clones, 92% found once. This specimen comes from a study of T cell responses to AZD1222 COVID-19 vaccine. Across the study: The analysis combined second doses at about 4 or about 12 weeks. General observations from the study: Baseline seropositivity occurred in only six or seven AZD1222 recipients.

This CDR3 region has 16 residues. Germline loops: CDR1 LGHDT, CDR2 YNNKEL (reference sequence). Deletions cut 4 bases from V and 3 bases from J, with 19 bases between. This material consisted of peripheral blood, taken on day 0 of AZD1222 vaccination. The chain couples TRBV3-1 (or the pseudogene TRBV3-2) to TRBJ2-7; D is possibly TRBD2 (9 bases). This receptor was identified in an adult in good health. Here the CDR3 reads CASSRQGAGGSYEQYF. The CDR3 coding sequence is TGTGCCAGCAGCCGGCAGGGGGCGGGAGGGAGCTACGAGCAGTACTTC.